The 9 T cell receptor beta chains given below trace back to one sample, sequenced in a study of CD8 T cells in ankylosing spondylitis. Study-wide results and caveats: A TCR beta motif of several highly homologous variants seemed to mark ankylosing spondylitis blood.

TCRdb passed the 5' RACE reads through MiXCR, listing each CDR3 protein once. Among 700,000 to 1,000,000 distinct CDR3 sequences, about 11% were seen once, and the ten largest hold about 0.5%. Antigen specificity for these receptors is unknown. Sequenced material: blood, either unsorted or a sorted T cell fraction (not recorded which). These receptors all come from a male donor with ankylosing spondylitis.

This clonotype was picked up a small number of times. This chain uses TRBV20-1 with TRBJ1-1, with D perhaps matching TRBD1 (5 bases). The CDR3 loop spans 12 amino acids. The ends were cut back, 6 bases at V and 9 bases at J, with 17 bases in the middle. Germline CDR1 reads DFQATT; CDR2 reads SNEGSKA (reference sequence). The CDR3 spells CSACEGTAKAFF. CDR3 in DNA: TGCAGTGCCTGCGAAGGGACGGCTAAAGCTTTCTTT.

This clonotype came up many times. The chain couples TRBV6-5 to TRBJ2-5; perhaps TRBD2 as D (6 bases). V lost 3 bases to trimming and J lost 5 bases, with 13 bases between them. CDR3 size: 14 residues. The germline CDR1 and CDR2 sequences are MNHEY and SVGAGI. The CDR3 reads CASSYRRGRETQYF. In DNA, the CDR3 is TGTGCCAGCAGTTATCGGAGGGGAAGGGAGACCCAGTACTTC.

This clonotype was detected ten times or more. This chain links TRBV6-1 with TRBJ1-1; 10 bases are shared with TRBD1. Per the germline V gene, CDR1 is MNHNS and CDR2 is SASEGT. Losses at the gene ends were 6 bases for V and 5 bases for J; bases not matched to a gene: 3. The CDR3 totals 13 residues. CDR3 nucleotides: TGTGCCAGCAGGGCGGACAGGGGGACTGAAGCTTTCTTT. It encodes CASRADRGTEAFF.

The V gene is TRBV20-1, the J gene TRBJ2-7; TRBD1 matches 8 bases. The CDR3 consists of 13 residues. The J segment lost 6 bases and the V segment lost 6 bases, leaving 10 bases of the junction unmatched. The germline CDR1 and CDR2 sequences are DFQATT and SNEGSKA (reference sequence). The chain's CDR3 is CSARQGIDLEQYF. DNA of the CDR3: TGCAGTGCACGACAGGGGATCGACCTCGAGCAGTACTTC.

This clonotype was detected only a few times. The gene calls are TRBV5-1 and TRBJ1-1; the match to TRBD1 covers 7 bases. The CDR3 runs 15 residues. The ends lost 2 bases at V and 4 bases at J; junction bases unmatched: 8. Germline V gene lookup returns CDR1 SGHRS and CDR2 YFSETQ. DNA of the CDR3: TGCGCCAGCAGCTTTTCGGCGACAGGGAGCACTGAAGCTTTCTTT. Its translation is CASSFSATGSTEAFF.

The chain couples TRBV7-2 to TRBJ2-2; D not certain. This CDR3 comprises 13 residues. V lost 2 bases and J lost 7, with 8 bases in between. Germline V CDR1 and CDR2: SGHTA, FQGNSA. CDR3 amino acids: CASSLNALGELFF. CDR3 nucleotide sequence: TGTGCCAGCAGCTTAAATGCCCTCGGGGAGCTGTTTTTT.

V usage is TRBV20-1 and J usage is TRBJ2-3; TRBD2 matches at 10 bases. This CDR3 is built from 15 residues. V lost 5 bases, J lost 6 bases, and 11 bases stayed unmatched. Germline values: CDR1 DFQATT, CDR2 SNEGSKA (reference sequence). CDR3: CSAARRAGGRDTQYF. DNA of the CDR3: TGCAGTGCTGCCCGAAGAGCGGGGGGGCGCGATACGCAGTATTTT.

This clonotype appeared a few times. The chain is built from TRBV20-1 and TRBJ1-1; D perhaps matches TRBD1 (6 bases). CDR1 and CDR2 (germline): DFQATT, SNEGSKA (reference sequence). The V gene lost 4 bases and the J gene lost 4 bases, with 22 bases spanning the gap. The CDR3 has 16 amino acids. CDR3 sequence: CSAKVTGRSVSTEAFF. CDR3 DNA: TGCAGTGCTAAAGTAACAGGGAGGTCGGTAAGCACTGAAGCTTTCTTT.

The V and J genes are TRBV5-1 and TRBJ1-2; D is possibly TRBD1 (6 bases). The CDR3 contains 14 residues. In germline, CDR1 is SGHRS, CDR2 YFSETQ. Deletions cut 3 bases from V and 2 bases from J, with 11 bases between. DNA of the CDR3: TGCGCCAGCAGCTATGGAGGGGGAAACTATGGCTACACCTTC. It translates to CASSYGGGNYGYTF.